A selection of T cell receptor beta chains follows, all from one sample in a study of a mutant IDH1 vaccine in newly diagnosed glioma. Repertoires were generated with immunoSEQ multiplex PCR, while TCRdb's copy carries only in-frame clones and drops some. This sample has about 24,000 clones; roughly 92% occur once, and the top ten carry around 10%. This specimen consisted of PBMCs, obtained from a glioma patient treated with radiotherapy, temozolomide or both. The receptor set was obtained from a man aged 30 to 45 with glioma. The CDR3 runs from the conserved cysteine through the conserved F or W. Each record gives: D gene, J gene, V gene, clone size, CDR3 protein, CDR3 DNA. A D gene is named only where the DNA matches it firmly. A row's size may be missing; if present it is once, few, many or a size class.

D gene: NA
J gene: TRBJ2-7
V gene: TRBV5-1
clone size: once
CDR3 protein: CASSLAGQGNTYEQYF
CDR3 DNA: TGCGCCAGCAGCTTGGCAGGGCAGGGGAACACCTACGAGCAGTACTTC

D gene: NA
J gene: TRBJ1-3
V gene: TRBV6-6
clone size: NA
CDR3 protein: CASSRPRQNSGNTIYF
CDR3 DNA: TGTGCCAGCAGTCGACCCCGACAGAACTCTGGAAACACCATATATTTT

D gene: TRBD1
J gene: TRBJ2-3
V gene: TRBV14
clone size: NA
CDR3 protein: CASSLQGARSDTQYF
CDR3 DNA: TGTGCCAGCAGCCTACAGGGGGCGCGGTCAGATACGCAGTATTTT

D gene: TRBD1
J gene: TRBJ1-2
V gene: TRBV15
clone size: NA
CDR3 protein: CATSSRTGGFGYTF
CDR3 DNA: TGTGCCACCAGCTCTCGGACAGGGGGATTTGGCTACACCTTC

D gene: TRBD2
J gene: TRBJ2-1
V gene: TRBV7-9
clone size: NA
CDR3 protein: CASSLEASGRYNEQFF
CDR3 DNA: TGTGCCAGCAGCTTAGAGGCTAGCGGGAGGTACAATGAGCAGTTCTTC

D gene: NA
J gene: TRBJ1-5
V gene: TRBV4-1
clone size: NA
CDR3 protein: CASSQDGMSNQPQHF
CDR3 DNA: TGCGCCAGCAGCCAAGATGGGATGAGCAATCAGCCCCAGCATTTT

D gene: TRBD1
J gene: TRBJ2-5
V gene: TRBV25-1
clone size: NA
CDR3 protein: CASSDRGHQETQYF
CDR3 DNA: TGTGCCAGCAGTGACAGGGGGCACCAAGAGACCCAGTACTTC

D gene: NA
J gene: TRBJ1-2
V gene: TRBV11-2
clone size: NA
CDR3 protein: CASSSAMDGYTF
CDR3 DNA: TGTGCCAGCAGCTCCGCAATGGATGGCTACACCTTC

D gene: TRBD1
J gene: TRBJ2-7
V gene: TRBV18
clone size: NA
CDR3 protein: CASSPGQGSEQYF
CDR3 DNA: TGTGCCAGCTCACCGGGACAGGGAAGCGAGCAGTACTTC

D gene: NA
J gene: TRBJ1-1
V gene: TRBV10-3
clone size: NA
CDR3 protein: CAISERGAVGNTEAFF
CDR3 DNA: TGTGCCATCAGTGAACGGGGGGCGGTGGGGAACACTGAAGCTTTCTTT

D gene: TRBD2
J gene: TRBJ2-5
V gene: TRBV5-8
clone size: NA
CDR3 protein: CASSSGTSGTQETQYF
CDR3 DNA: TGTGCCAGCAGCTCCGGGACTAGCGGGACCCAAGAGACCCAGTACTTC

D gene: NA
J gene: TRBJ1-2
V gene: TRBV6-5
clone size: NA
CDR3 protein: CASSYAEKGNYGYTF
CDR3 DNA: TGTGCCAGCAGTTACGCGGAAAAAGGGAACTATGGCTACACCTTC

D gene: NA
J gene: TRBJ1-1
V gene: TRBV7-6
clone size: once
CDR3 protein: CASSLTTGWVTEAFF
CDR3 DNA: TGTGCCAGCAGCTTAACGACAGGCTGGGTCACTGAAGCTTTCTTT

D gene: NA
J gene: TRBJ2-5
V gene: TRBV11-3
clone size: NA
CDR3 protein: CASSRAQGPETQYF
CDR3 DNA: TGTGCCAGCAGCCGGGCCCAGGGGCCGGAGACCCAGTACTTC

D gene: TRBD1
J gene: TRBJ2-5
V gene: TRBV11-3
clone size: NA
CDR3 protein: CASSKRDRGQETQYF
CDR3 DNA: TGTGCCAGCAGCAAACGGGACAGGGGGCAAGAGACCCAGTACTTC

D gene: NA
J gene: TRBJ2-7
V gene: TRBV18
clone size: NA
CDR3 protein: CASSPREEQYF
CDR3 DNA: TGTGCCAGCTCACCAAGAGAAGAGCAGTACTTC

D gene: NA
J gene: TRBJ1-1
V gene: TRBV14
clone size: NA
CDR3 protein: CASSPGGTEAFF
CDR3 DNA: TGTGCCAGCAGCCCAGGAGGCACTGAAGCTTTCTTT

D gene: TRBD1
J gene: TRBJ2-5
V gene: TRBV5-1
clone size: NA
CDR3 protein: CASSPTGYQETQYF
CDR3 DNA: TGCGCCAGCAGCCCGACAGGGTACCAAGAGACCCAGTACTTC

D gene: NA
J gene: TRBJ2-3
V gene: TRBV5-1
clone size: NA
CDR3 protein: CASSLRPGTDTQYF
CDR3 DNA: TGCGCCAGCAGCTTGAGGCCGGGCACAGATACGCAGTATTTT

D gene: NA
J gene: TRBJ2-1
V gene: TRBV5-1
clone size: NA
CDR3 protein: CASREGGVYNEQFF
CDR3 DNA: TGCGCCAGCAGGGAAGGGGGTGTCTACAATGAGCAGTTCTTC

D gene: NA
J gene: TRBJ2-3
V gene: TRBV2
clone size: medium-sized
CDR3 protein: CAGDGGGRSTDTQYF
CDR3 DNA: TGTGCCGGGGACGGCGGCGGGCGGAGCACAGATACGCAGTATTTT

D gene: NA
J gene: TRBJ2-3
V gene: TRBV30
clone size: NA
CDR3 protein: CAWSVRERATQYF
CDR3 DNA: TGTGCCTGGAGTGTAAGGGAGCGGGCCACGCAGTATTTT

D gene: NA
J gene: TRBJ1-1
V gene: TRBV5-6
clone size: NA
CDR3 protein: CASSADRSFTEAFF
CDR3 DNA: TGTGCCAGCAGCGCGGACAGATCCTTCACTGAAGCTTTCTTT

D gene: NA
J gene: TRBJ1-4
V gene: TRBV7-9
clone size: NA
CDR3 protein: CASSLDVGAWEKLFF
CDR3 DNA: TGTGCCAGCAGCTTAGATGTGGGGGCCTGGGAAAAACTGTTTTTT

D gene: NA
J gene: TRBJ2-1
V gene: TRBV13
clone size: NA
CDR3 protein: CASSRTDGAYNEQFF
CDR3 DNA: TGTGCCAGCAGCCGAACCGACGGGGCCTACAATGAGCAGTTCTTC

D gene: TRBD1
J gene: TRBJ2-7
V gene: TRBV5-1
clone size: NA
CDR3 protein: CASSFNLGTGNEQYF
CDR3 DNA: TGCGCCAGCAGCTTCAATCTGGGGACAGGGAACGAGCAGTACTTC

D gene: NA
J gene: TRBJ1-1
V gene: TRBV9
clone size: NA
CDR3 protein: CASSVGGSSNTEAFF
CDR3 DNA: TGTGCCAGCAGCGTAGGGGGGTCCTCTAACACTGAAGCTTTCTTT

D gene: NA
J gene: TRBJ2-7
V gene: TRBV2
clone size: few
CDR3 protein: CASALDAYEQYF
CDR3 DNA: TGTGCCAGCGCCCTGGACGCCTACGAGCAGTACTTC

D gene: TRBD1
J gene: TRBJ1-5
V gene: TRBV29-1
clone size: NA
CDR3 protein: CSVGAGGQPQHF
CDR3 DNA: TGCAGCGTTGGCGCAGGGGGGCAGCCCCAGCATTTT

D gene: NA
J gene: TRBJ2-1
V gene: TRBV7-9
clone size: NA
CDR3 protein: CASSLFRGYNEQFF
CDR3 DNA: TGTGCCAGCAGCTTGTTCAGAGGGTACAATGAGCAGTTCTTC

D gene: NA
J gene: TRBJ1-2
V gene: TRBV6-1
clone size: NA
CDR3 protein: CASILGAGVNYGYTF
CDR3 DNA: TGTGCCAGCATTTTAGGGGCAGGGGTTAACTATGGCTACACCTTC

D gene: NA
J gene: TRBJ2-5
V gene: TRBV19
clone size: NA
CDR3 protein: CASSIVWGGLETQYF
CDR3 DNA: TGTGCCAGTAGTATAGTTTGGGGGGGCTTAGAGACCCAGTACTTC

D gene: TRBD1
J gene: TRBJ2-7
V gene: TRBV10-2
clone size: NA
CDR3 protein: CASSEFGRGRLEQYF
CDR3 DNA: TGCGCCAGCAGTGAGTTCGGCAGGGGGCGCCTCGAGCAGTACTTC

D gene: TRBD2
J gene: TRBJ2-2
V gene: TRBV9
clone size: NA
CDR3 protein: CASSVGLARDTGELFF
CDR3 DNA: TGTGCCAGCAGCGTAGGACTAGCGCGCGACACCGGGGAGCTGTTTTTT

D gene: TRBD1
J gene: TRBJ1-2
V gene: TRBV11-2
clone size: NA
CDR3 protein: CASSWGQGAPGYTF
CDR3 DNA: TGTGCCAGCAGCTGGGGACAGGGGGCGCCTGGCTACACCTTC

D gene: NA
J gene: TRBJ2-6
V gene: TRBV5-4
clone size: NA
CDR3 protein: CAGAEPRSGANVLTF
CDR3 DNA: TGTGCCGGGGCGGAGCCACGCTCTGGGGCCAACGTCCTGACTTTC

D gene: NA
J gene: TRBJ2-7
V gene: TRBV7-2
clone size: NA
CDR3 protein: CASSLVAGKSSYEQYF
CDR3 DNA: TGTGCCAGCAGCTTAGTGGCAGGCAAGAGCTCCTACGAGCAGTACTTC

D gene: NA
J gene: TRBJ1-6
V gene: TRBV4-1
clone size: NA
CDR3 protein: CASSQGPTGNSPLHF
CDR3 DNA: TGCGCCAGCAGCCAAGGGCCAACTGGAAATTCACCCCTCCACTTT

D gene: NA
J gene: TRBJ2-7
V gene: TRBV16
clone size: NA
CDR3 protein: CASSYLYEQYF
CDR3 DNA: TGTGCCAGCAGCTATTTATACGAGCAGTACTTC

D gene: NA
J gene: TRBJ2-1
V gene: TRBV27
clone size: NA
CDR3 protein: CASSFAHEQFF
CDR3 DNA: TGTGCCAGCAGTTTTGCCCATGAGCAGTTCTTC

D gene: NA
J gene: TRBJ1-5
V gene: TRBV7-6
clone size: NA
CDR3 protein: CASSFLGVDNQPQHF
CDR3 DNA: TGTGCCAGCAGCTTCCTGGGGGTGGACAATCAGCCCCAGCATTTT

D gene: TRBD2
J gene: TRBJ2-1
V gene: TRBV29-1
clone size: NA
CDR3 protein: CSVVAGGRHNEQFF
CDR3 DNA: TGCAGCGTTGTTGCGGGAGGACGACACAATGAGCAGTTCTTC

D gene: NA
J gene: TRBJ2-7
V gene: TRBV6-1
clone size: NA
CDR3 protein: CASSRALYEQYF
CDR3 DNA: TGTGCCAGCAGTCGAGCCCTCTACGAGCAGTACTTC

D gene: NA
J gene: TRBJ2-7
V gene: TRBV5-1
clone size: NA
CDR3 protein: CASSLEGYEQYF
CDR3 DNA: TGCGCCAGCAGCTTGGAGGGCTACGAGCAGTACTTC

D gene: NA
J gene: TRBJ1-2
V gene: TRBV6-5
clone size: NA
CDR3 protein: CASSRGGWRSYTF
CDR3 DNA: TGTGCCAGCAGTCGGGGGGGTTGGCGATCATACACCTTC

D gene: NA
J gene: TRBJ2-7
V gene: TRBV20-1
clone size: NA
CDR3 protein: CSASGRGEQYF
CDR3 DNA: TGCAGTGCTAGTGGCAGGGGCGAGCAGTACTTC

D gene: TRBD2
J gene: TRBJ2-5
V gene: TRBV5-1
clone size: NA
CDR3 protein: CASFASGEETQYF
CDR3 DNA: TGCGCCAGCTTCGCTAGCGGGGAAGAGACCCAGTACTTC

D gene: NA
J gene: TRBJ2-7
V gene: TRBV7-8
clone size: NA
CDR3 protein: CASSLAELYEQYF
CDR3 DNA: TGTGCCAGCAGCTTAGCCGAGCTCTACGAGCAGTACTTC

D gene: TRBD2
J gene: TRBJ2-7
V gene: TRBV19
clone size: NA
CDR3 protein: CASSITSGRLGEQYF
CDR3 DNA: TGTGCCAGTAGTATAACTAGCGGGAGGCTTGGCGAGCAGTACTTC

D gene: NA
J gene: TRBJ2-5
V gene: TRBV25-1
clone size: once
CDR3 protein: CASSEGGEGETQYF
CDR3 DNA: TGTGCCAGCAGTGAGGGTGGGGAAGGAGAGACCCAGTACTTC

D gene: NA
J gene: TRBJ1-3
V gene: TRBV6-5
clone size: NA
CDR3 protein: CASSAAGGGGNTIYF
CDR3 DNA: TGTGCCAGCAGCGCGGCGGGGGGCGGTGGAAACACCATATATTTT

D gene: NA
J gene: TRBJ1-3
V gene: TRBV7-2
clone size: NA
CDR3 protein: CASTNPSRGNTIYF
CDR3 DNA: TGTGCCAGCACGAACCCCTCCCGAGGAAACACCATATATTTT